This T cell receptor (beta chain) stems from a study of blood T cell repertoires in COVID-19. Per the authors' pipeline: By means of reference gene primer amplification, nucleated cell counts were estimated. Sequencing was performed with immunoSEQ multiplex PCR; in TCRdb, only in-frame clones are kept and a portion is missing. The V and J calls and clone size were taken over from that table, and D and trimming were inferred from the DNA. Of approximately 91,000 clones listed, about 76% were seen once; the top ten hold around 10%. V lost 6 bases, J lost 2 bases, and 9 bases stayed unmatched. The CDR3 sequence is 15 residues long. Germline loops: CDR1 MNHEY, CDR2 SMNVEV (reference sequence).

The rearrangement joins TRBV27 to TRBJ2-7, with 8 bases aligning to TRBD1. Specimen: peripheral blood. The sequence was collected from a woman older than 75 with acute or convalescent COVID-19. CDR3 in DNA: TGTGCCAGCAGCCGACAGGGGACGCCCACCTACGAGCAGTACTTC. It specifies CASSRQGTPTYEQYF.